This TCR beta chain derives from a study of graft-versus-host responses after intestinal transplantation. Study overall: The recipients all started with anti-thymocyte globulin induction and then took tacrolimus and steroids for two to four years. Broader study findings: GvH clonotypes were identified within recipient marrow, with a subset emerging first in ileum or blood. Within allografts, high graft-versus-host to host-versus-graft clonal ratios were seen among patients with graft-donor T cell macrochimerism.

Worth noting for this clone: The antigen is undetermined.

The ends were cut back, 0 bases at V and 10 bases at J, with 10 bases in the middle. The CDR3 length is 14 residues. In germline, CDR1 is WNHNN, CDR2 SYGVQD (reference sequence). TCRdb's copy holds only in-frame clones and misses some; the assay was immunoSEQ multiplex PCR. The table has more than 80,000 clones, approximately 88% seen once. This clonotype was sampled from a human donor who received an intestinal transplant. J is TRBJ1-6 and V is TRBV10-1; weak D call: TRBD1 (6 bases). The input for sequencing was unstimulated CD4+ T cells sorted from spleen or lymph node cells, taken before intestinal transplant. Here the CDR3 reads CASSESGAWSPLHF. CDR3 bases: TGCGCCAGCAGTGAGTCGGGGGCCTGGTCACCCCTCCACTTT.